This is a list of T cell receptor beta chains from one sample in a study of a mutant IDH1 vaccine in newly diagnosed glioma. The repertoire was sequenced with immunoSEQ multiplex PCR; TCRdb's copy has only in-frame clones and lacks some. The repertoire holds about 88,000 clones, with roughly 82% as singletons. The sample here was PBMCs, taken from a glioma patient treated with radiotherapy, temozolomide or both. These receptors all come from a man aged 35-49 years with glioma. Some clones in this sample may be carry-over from other donors' samples. The CDR3 runs from the conserved cysteine through the conserved F or W. D genes are given only for firm matches. Not all rows give a size; the values are once, few, many and, for expanded clones, a class.

>TRBJ2-5|NA|TRBD2|TRBV4-2
TGTGCCAGCAGCCAAGATCAATATCGGCGCGGGGGGGCTCCAGAGACCCAGTACTTC
CASSQDQYRRGGAPETQYF
>TRBJ1-4|NA|NA|TRBV6-5
TGTGCCAGCAGTCCACAGGGCGGAGGTGAAAAACTGTTTTTT
CASSPQGGGEKLFF
>TRBJ2-7|NA|NA|TRBV6-6
TGTGCCAGCAGTTACCAGGGACCCCAGGGCGAGCAGTACTTC
CASSYQGPQGEQYF
>TRBJ1-1|NA|TRBD1|TRBV2
TGTGCCAGCAGTGGACAGGGAATGAACACTGAAGCTTTCTTT
CASSGQGMNTEAFF
>TRBJ1-2|few|NA|TRBV27
TGTGCCAGCAGCCCCGCGCGGGGGGCTCACTATGGCTACACCTTC
CASSPARGAHYGYTF
>TRBJ2-2|NA|NA|TRBV19
TGTGCCAGTAGTATTCCTAGCGTCGCCGGGGAGCTGTTTTTT
CASSIPSVAGELFF
>TRBJ2-7|NA|NA|TRBV2
TGTGCCAGCAGTGACCAGGGTAAAAACTACGAGCAGTACTTC
CASSDQGKNYEQYF
>TRBJ1-2|NA|TRBD1|TRBV2
TGTGCCAGCTGGGGACGGACAGGGGGCTACACCTTC
CASWGRTGGYTF
>TRBJ2-4|few|NA|TRBV19
TGTGCCAGTAGTGCCAGGGGCGGGGTAGCCAAAAACATTCAGTACTTC
CASSARGGVAKNIQYF
>TRBJ1-6|once|NA|TRBV6-5
TGTGCCAGCAGTTACTCGAGAAGGGATAATTCACCCCTCCACTTT
CASSYSRRDNSPLHF
>TRBJ2-2|NA|TRBD2|TRBV5-1
TGCGCCAGCAGCTTGGAACTAGCGGGGACCGGGGAGCTGTTTTTT
CASSLELAGTGELFF
>TRBJ1-5|once|NA|TRBV6-1
TGTGCCAGCAGTGTTTCGCCTAAAGGAAGTCAGGGCCCGAGCAATCAGCCCCAGCATTTT
CASSVSPKGSQGPSNQPQHF
>TRBJ1-4|medium-sized|TRBD1|TRBV5-1
TGCGCCAGCAGTTACACAGGGGGCAGCGGTGAAAAACTGTTTTTT
CASSYTGGSGEKLFF
>TRBJ2-7|NA|NA|TRBV7-2
TGTGCCAGCAGCTTATACTGGGGCGAGCAGTACTTC
CASSLYWGEQYF
>TRBJ1-4|NA|TRBD1|TRBV5-4
TGTGCCAGCAGCTTGGGGCCAGGGGGCGATGAAAAACTGTTTTTT
CASSLGPGGDEKLFF
>TRBJ2-6|NA|TRBD1|TRBV30
TGTGCCTGGAGTGTATCGGGACAGGGTTCTGGGGCCAACGTCCTGACTTTC
CAWSVSGQGSGANVLTF
>TRBJ1-4|NA|NA|TRBV5-6
TGTGCCAGCAGCTTGTCACCCGAAAAACTGTTTTTT
CASSLSPEKLFF
>TRBJ2-2|NA|NA|TRBV5-1
TGCGCCAGCAGCTTGGGCGGCGGAGTCACCGGGGAGCTGTTTTTT
CASSLGGGVTGELFF
>TRBJ1-2|once|NA|TRBV6-1
TGTGCCAGCAGTGAAGATTTGTGGCAGGACTATGGCTACACCTTC
CASSEDLWQDYGYTF
>TRBJ1-1|NA|NA|TRBV6-6
TGTGCCAGCAGTTACCGGGGTTTGGCCATGAACACTGAAGCTTTCTTT
CASSYRGLAMNTEAFF
>TRBJ2-7|NA|NA|TRBV4-2
TGTGCCAGCAGCCAAGATCGGGCTTCCTACGAGCAGTACTTC
CASSQDRASYEQYF
>TRBJ1-2|NA|NA|TRBV30
TGTGCCTGGACCTGGGGGATTTTGTCCTATGGCTACACCTTC
CAWTWGILSYGYTF
>TRBJ1-3|few|NA|TRBV7-9
TGTGCCAGCGGGGGCGTTGTCTCTGGAAACACCATATATTTT
CASGGVVSGNTIYF